These 18 T cell receptor beta chains were all obtained from the same sample, sequenced in a study of regulatory T cells in long-lasting Graves disease (dated by TCRdb to 2020 to 2023). The intended sense of this specimen's time point label: persistent/refractory GD, antithyroid drugs over 5 years with positive TRAb. For both TCR sequencing and RNA sequencing, RNA was extracted from PBMCs using TRIzol. The library was generated by multiplex PCR. The reads were generated on an Illumina HiSeq 4000. TCR beta libraries were built with iRepertoire HTBI primers and Arm-PCR amplification of CDR3 regions. In TCRdb, the public reads were trimmed at Q25 with fastp and aligned with MiXCR, with productive beta chains retained. One record per CDR3 amino acid sequence lists the most common genes and DNA. The table for this sample lists roughly 430,000 distinct CDR3 sequences; 21% of them were counted only once. Approximately 14% of the sample goes to the ten largest clones.

The specimen comprised peripheral blood mononuclear cells (PBMCs), sampled when the disease was refractory, from a patient treated with antithyroid drugs. All receptors come from a female donor with Graves disease.

This clonotype has more than one count but fewer than ten. V gene TRBV20-1 combines with J gene TRBJ2-7; no firm D call. The germline CDR1 and CDR2 sequences are DFQATT and SNEGSKA (reference sequence). Trimming removed 5 bases from V and 4 bases from J, with 9 bases in between. CDR3 length: 11 residues. The CDR3 nucleotides read TGCAGTGCTCAGGCCGTTTACGAGCAGTACTTC. Its translation is CSAQAVYEQYF.

This clonotype has only a few counts. The chain has TRBV6-2 or TRBV6-3 and TRBJ2-2, with TRBD2 identical over 8 bases. CDR1 is MNHEY and CDR2 is SVGEGT in the germline V gene. The CDR3 spans 15 residues. V dropped 0 bases and J dropped 4; count of bases not matched to a gene: 1. The CDR3 bases are TGTGCCAGCAGTTACTCGGCGGGAGGCACCGGGGAGCTGTTTTTT. Translated: CASSYSAGGTGELFF.

This clonotype came up many times. V is TRBV29-1 and J is TRBJ2-2; no firm D call. V was cut by 6 bases and J by 4 bases, with 6 bases left in between. This CDR3 contains 11 residues. Per germline, CDR1 SQVTM and CDR2 ANQGSEA. Here the CDR3 DNA reads TGCAGCGTCTTTTTCACCGGGGAGCTGTTTTTT. Residues: CSVFFTGELFF.

The rearrangement joins TRBV9 to TRBJ2-5, with TRBD2 matching 10 bases. Germline V gene lookup returns CDR1 SGDLS and CDR2 YYNGEE. The CDR3 has 17 amino acids. The V gene end was trimmed by 7 bases and the J gene end by 5 bases; junction bases not matched to a gene: 17. The CDR3 DNA follows: TGTGCCAGCTCATCTCAGGCTAGCGGGGGAGAGTTGGAGACCCAGTACTTC. It codes for CASSSQASGGELETQYF.

In its sample, this clonotype was seen many times. The chain couples TRBV20-1 to TRBJ1-2; D is unclear. Trimming left V 5 bases short and J 0 bases short, with 16 bases between. The CDR3 is 15 amino acids. CDR1 and CDR2 from the germline V gene are DFQATT and SNEGSKA (reference sequence). The CDR3 sequence is CSAPTELEANYGYTF. Written as DNA, the CDR3 is TGCAGTGCTCCCACAGAATTAGAAGCTAACTATGGCTACACCTTC.

This clonotype turned up a few times. The chain links TRBV15 to TRBJ2-7; tentatively, D is TRBD1 (5 bases). V was trimmed by 0 bases and J by 4 bases, leaving 10 bases between them. The CDR3 sequence is 14 residues long. CDR1 and CDR2 from the germline V gene are LNHNV and YYDKDF (reference sequence). This chain's CDR3 is CATSRDWGDYEQYF. For the CDR3, the DNA is TGTGCCACCAGCAGAGATTGGGGCGATTACGAGCAGTACTTC.

This chain joins TRBV5-1 and TRBJ2-7; 9 bases are shared with TRBD1. The CDR3 length is 15 residues. Unmatched junction bases numbered 6, after V lost 3 bases and J lost 2 bases. Germline CDR1 is SGHRS and CDR2 is YFSETQ. The chain's CDR3 is CASSSRGDRAYEQYF. The DNA of the CDR3 is TGCGCCAGCAGCTCGAGGGGGGACAGGGCCTACGAGCAGTACTTC.

This clonotype was picked up many times. The CDR3 region has the DNA TGCAGTGCTGAAAGAGGGGGGGAGCAGTACTTC. Translating gives CSAERGGEQYF. The gene calls are TRBV20-1 and TRBJ2-7; either TRBD1 or TRBD2 may fit D (6 bases each). Germline CDR1 and CDR2: DFQATT and SNEGSKA (reference sequence). The CDR3 is 11 amino acids. Trimming cost V 5 bases and J 7 bases, with 12 bases left between them.

Ten or more counts support this clonotype. The CDR3 nucleotides read TGTGCCAGCAGTGAGGCCTTTGTTGACTACGAGCAGTACTTC. It is translated as CASSEAFVDYEQYF. V and J are TRBV2 and TRBJ2-7; no reliable D call. The CDR3 spans 14 residues. V lost 3 bases and J lost 3, with 12 bases in between. CDR1 SNHLY and CDR2 FYNNEI come from the germline V gene.

This clonotype has ten or more counts. The chain carries TRBV6-1 and TRBJ2-7; D unresolved. V was shortened by 5 bases and J by 3 bases, with 11 bases between the two germline ends. The CDR3 consists of 13 residues. Germline values: CDR1 MNHNS, CDR2 SASEGT. CDR3 sequence reads: CASSPSTFYEQYF. The CDR3 DNA follows: TGTGCCAGCAGTCCTTCTACATTCTACGAGCAGTACTTC.

This clonotype was seen many times. CDR3: CATRDRTYEQYF. In DNA form, the CDR3 reads TGTGCCACCCGGGACAGAACCTACGAGCAGTACTTC. The chain employs TRBV28 and TRBJ2-7; 7 nucleotides agree with TRBD1. V shed 10 bases and J 2 bases; nucleotides not matched to a gene: 5. The CDR3 sequence is 12 residues long. Germline values: CDR1 MDHEN, CDR2 SYDVKM.

As to this clonotype: This may stem from a read error, because a much larger clone lies one nucleotide away. V is TRBV3-1 and J is TRBJ2-6, with D unclear. There are 12 residues in the CDR3. The V gene's germline CDR1 is LGHDT and CDR2 YNNKEL (reference sequence). CDR3 nucleotides: TGTGCCAGCAGCTATGGGGTCAACGTCCTGACTTTC. Its translation: CASSYGVNVLTF.

The table lists this clonotype with many counts. The gene calls are TRBV2 and TRBJ1-5; D may be TRBD1 (6 bases). This CDR3 has 20 residues. Germline assignment: CDR1 SNHLY and CDR2 FYNNEI. Deletions cut 4 bases from V and 4 bases from J, with 29 bases between. The CDR3 DNA sequence: TGTGCCAGCAGTGCGTTGTCCACAGGGCCCGTGGGTCCTCCTAATCAGCCCCAGCATTTT. The encoded protein is CASSALSTGPVGPPNQPQHF. The entire variable domain, with the rest obtained from reference TRBV2 and TRBJ1-5, is as follows: EPEVTQTPSHQVTQMGQEVILRCVPISNHLYFYWYRQILGQKVEFLVSFYNNEISEKSEIFDDQFSVERPDGSNFTLKIRSTKLEDSAMYFCASSALSTGPVGPPNQPQHFGDGTRLSIL.

On this clonotype itself: Being one base from a much bigger clone, this may be a read error. The rearrangement links TRBV3-1 to TRBJ1-1, with D possibly being TRBD1 (5 bases). CDR1 LGHDT and CDR2 YNNKEL come from the germline V gene (reference sequence). The CDR3 length is 14 residues. Trimming pared 4 bases from V and 3 bases from J, leaving 12 bases between. The CDR3: CASSLGSRDTEAFF. The CDR3 DNA sequence: TGTGCCAGCAGCCTCGGCAGCAGGGACACTGAAGCTTTCTTT.

Note on this clonotype: A single base separates this from a much larger clone, so it may be a read error. The V gene is TRBV2, the J gene TRBJ1-1, with unresolved D. From germline, CDR1 is SNHLY and CDR2 FYNNEI. The V gene lost 3 bases and the J gene lost 6 bases, with 20 bases spanning the gap. The CDR3 runs 16 residues. The CDR3 is CASSEGPEGFRAEAFF. CDR3 nucleotide sequence: TGTGCCAGCAGTGAGGGTCCTGAGGGTTTTCGGGCTGAAGCTTTCTTT.

This clonotype was found a few times. This chain uses TRBV29-1 with TRBJ1-1, with D tentatively TRBD1 (6 bases). The germline gives CDR1 SQVTM, CDR2 ANQGSEA. Between the trimmed V and J ends, which lost 7 bases and 1 base, there was a span of 13 bases. The CDR3 sequence is 13 residues long. The CDR3 DNA sequence: TGCAGCGCGGAGGGGGGGAGGAACACTGAAGCTTTCTTT. Amino acid sequence: CSAEGGRNTEAFF.

The chain uses TRBV29-1 and TRBJ2-2; D is ambiguous. Germline V gene sequence: CDR1 SQVTM, CDR2 ANQGSEA. V gave up 5 bases and J gave up 3 bases, with 10 bases separating them. This CDR3 region has 13 residues. The CDR3 sequence is CSVQGPDTGELFF. CDR3 nucleotide sequence: TGCAGCGTTCAAGGCCCAGACACCGGGGAGCTGTTTTTT.

This clonotype was observed at least ten times. The chain employs TRBV11-2 and TRBJ2-5, with D maybe TRBD2 (6 bases). The V gene lost 4 bases and the J gene lost 2 bases, with 11 bases spanning the gap. CDR1 and CDR2 from the germline V gene are SGHAT and FQNNGV. CDR3 length: 14 amino acids. CDR3 region: CASSSDGTQETQYF. The CDR3 DNA follows: TGTGCCAGCAGCTCAGACGGGACTCAAGAGACCCAGTACTTC.